Below, 22 T cell receptor beta chains from the same sample are listed, as sequenced in a study of shared clonotypes between healthy human individuals. Profiled with immunoSEQ multiplex PCR; TCRdb holds only in-frame clones, not every one. The sample has approximately 740,000 clones, 92% seen once. Naive CD8 cells were CD45RO-negative, positively selected for CCR7, excluding terminally differentiated effector memory CD45RA+ cells. Sequencing was done on a sample of naive CD8+ T cells sorted from blood. The receptors here all came from a man younger than 45 in good health.

V gene TRBV29-1 combines with J gene TRBJ2-7; possible D gene TRBD1, 6 bases. Germline V CDR1 and CDR2: SQVTM, ANQGSEA. Deletions cut 1 base from V and 0 bases from J, with 19 bases between. The length of the CDR3 is 17 residues. CDR3 sequence (DNA): TGCAGCGTTGAAGGCGTCCCCGGGACACCGAGCTCCTACGAGCAGTACTTC. As protein: CSVEGVPGTPSSYEQYF.

In this sample, this clone turned up once. The chain has TRBV7-6 and TRBJ2-4; TRBD1 or TRBD2 may be the D gene (5 bases each). The CDR3 length is 16 residues. Germline CDR1 and CDR2: SGHVS and FNYEAQ. Trimming stripped 7 bases from V and 0 bases from J, with 16 bases between. CDR3 residues: CASTLGTGLAKNIQYF. CDR3 nucleotide sequence: TGTGCCAGCACCCTAGGGACCGGGCTAGCCAAAAACATTCAGTACTTC.

V usage is TRBV19 and J usage is TRBJ2-1; 11 nucleotides match TRBD2. The CDR3 is made up of 17 amino acids. CDR1 is LNHDA and CDR2 is SQIVND in the germline V gene (reference sequence). The J segment lost 0 bases and the V segment lost 5 bases, leaving 6 bases of the junction unmatched. The DNA for the CDR3 is TGTGCCAGTAGTGTGACTAGCGGGGCCGACTCCTACAATGAGCAGTTCTTC. Translating gives CASSVTSGADSYNEQFF.

This chain connects TRBV5-1 to TRBJ1-1, with unresolved D. CDR3 length: 14 residues. V lost 4 bases, J lost 5 bases, and 15 bases lay in between. Germline assignment: CDR1 SGHRS and CDR2 YFSETQ. This CDR3 is CASSHDTSGTEAFF. CDR3 nucleotides: TGCGCCAGCAGCCACGACACCTCGGGGACTGAAGCTTTCTTT.

This chain joins TRBV7-6 and TRBJ2-3; 9 bases align to TRBD2. V was clipped by 4 bases and J by 3 bases; unmatched bases: 11. This CDR3 has 17 residues. CDR1 and CDR2 from the germline V gene are SGHVS and FNYEAQ. The CDR3, as DNA: TGTGCCAGCAGCTCTCCTAAAGCTAGCGGGAAAACAGATACGCAGTATTTT. Residues: CASSSPKASGKTDTQYF. The variable domain in full, with the rest retrieved from reference TRBV7-6 and TRBJ2-3, is GAGVSQSPRYKVTKRGQDVALRCDPISGHVSLYWYRQALGQGPEFLTYFNYEAQQDKSGLPNDRFSAERPEGSISTLTIQRTEQRDSAMYRCASSSPKASGKTDTQYFGPGTRLTVL.

The V and J genes are TRBV7-6 and TRBJ2-1; TRBD1 agrees at 9 bases. The CDR3 spans 15 residues. The trim removed 5 bases at V and 5 bases at J, leaving 7 bases unmatched. CDR1 is SGHVS and CDR2 is FNYEAQ in the germline V gene. CDR3 residues: CASSLTGGGHNEQFF. The CDR3 nucleotides are TGTGCCAGCAGCCTGACAGGGGGTGGGCACAATGAGCAGTTCTTC.

The gene calls are TRBV7-9 and TRBJ2-7, with TRBD1 matching over 11 bases. The CDR3 is 16 residues long. The trim removed 5 bases at V and 1 base at J, leaving 7 bases unmatched. Germline CDR1 and CDR2: SEHNR and FQNEAQ (reference sequence). CDR3 in amino acids: CASSIRTGGESYEQYF. In DNA, the CDR3 is TGTGCCAGCAGCATTCGGACAGGGGGCGAGTCCTACGAGCAGTACTTC.

Points on this clone: The sample contains more than one DNA sequence encoding this CDR3. V gene TRBV7-9 combines with J gene TRBJ2-7, with D perhaps matching TRBD1 (6 bases). Germline-derived CDR1 and CDR2 are SEHNR and FQNEAQ (reference sequence). The CDR3 runs 14 residues. V was pared by 1 base and J by 4 bases, with 11 bases between. The CDR3: CASSLGGQPYEQYF. DNA for the CDR3: TGTGCCAGCAGCTTAGGAGGACAGCCATACGAGCAGTACTTC.

V is TRBV6-4 and J is TRBJ1-2; no clear D. CDR1 and CDR2 (germline): MRHNA, SNTAGT. This CDR3 is built from 13 residues. Trimming pared 2 bases from V and 0 bases from J, leaving 4 bases between. CDR3 sequence reads: CASSDRANYGYTF. As DNA, the CDR3 is TGTGCCAGCAGTGACCGAGCTAACTATGGCTACACCTTC.

The rearrangement links TRBV29-1 to TRBJ2-3; D remains unclear. The CDR3 is 13 amino acids. Trimming shortened V by 8 bases and J by 2 bases, and 14 bases separated the two germline ends. Germline CDR1 is SQVTM and CDR2 is ANQGSEA. This CDR3 reads CSPIPRTTDTQYF. DNA of the CDR3: TGCAGCCCGATCCCCAGGACCACAGATACGCAGTATTTT.

The V call is TRBV27, the J call TRBJ2-7; D might be TRBD1 or TRBD2, each matching 6 bases. CDR1 is MNHEY and CDR2 is SMNVEV in the germline V gene (reference sequence). V dropped 6 bases and J dropped 2 bases, with 17 bases sitting between them. This CDR3 comprises 15 residues. CDR3 coding DNA: TGTGCCAGCAGCTGGTCGGGGGCTGCCACCTACGAGCAGTACTTC. Translated: CASSWSGAATYEQYF.

The genes are TRBV7-9 and TRBJ2-2, with a tentative D call TRBD1 (6 bases). CDR3 length equals 16 residues. Germline V gene lookup returns CDR1 SEHNR and CDR2 FQNEAQ (reference sequence). V was clipped by 4 bases and J by 0 bases, with 12 bases between them. The CDR3 DNA reads TGTGCCAGCAGCTCGGGGTACAGGGCGAACACCGGGGAGCTGTTTTTT. Protein sequence: CASSSGYRANTGELFF.

J is TRBJ2-1 and V is TRBV5-1, with 9 bases identical to TRBD2. CDR1 and CDR2 (germline): SGHRS, YFSETQ. CDR3 length: 17 residues. After removal of 0 bases from V and 4 bases from J, the junction contained 8 bases not matched to a gene. This CDR3 is CASSLGVAGASYNEQFF. CDR3 nucleotides: TGCGCCAGCAGCTTGGGGGTAGCGGGAGCGTCGTACAATGAGCAGTTCTTC.

The chain is built from TRBV6-5 and TRBJ2-1, with D perhaps TRBD2 (6 bases). Looked up from germline, CDR1 is MNHEY and CDR2 is SVGAGI. V lost 5 bases and J 6 bases, leaving 11 bases between the germline ends. The CDR3 sequence is 13 residues long. CDR3 loop: CASSAGTFNEQFF. CDR3 nucleotide sequence: TGTGCCAGCAGTGCCGGGACTTTCAATGAGCAGTTCTTC.

This clone was picked up a small number of times. The V gene is TRBV6-1, the J gene TRBJ1-4; D uncertain. The V end was cut by 4 bases, the J end by 11 bases, with 14 bases between. Per the germline V gene, CDR1 is MNHNS and CDR2 is SASEGT. This CDR3 region has 13 residues. The CDR3, as DNA: TGTGCCAGCAGTGTGCGTCCGACGGGGAAACTGTTTTTT. Amino acids: CASSVRPTGKLFF.

The chain uses TRBV18 and TRBJ2-7; no clear D gene. This CDR3 comprises 15 residues. Per germline, CDR1 KGHSH and CDR2 LQKENI. With 0 bases removed from V and 5 bases from J, the gap between germline ends came to 14 bases. CDR3 nucleotides: TGTGCCAGCTCACCACCTTTGCCGGGTCTAAACGAGCAGTACTTC. Translated, it gives CASSPPLPGLNEQYF.

A note on this clone: The same CDR3 is also encoded by other DNA sequences in this sample. V gene TRBV11-2 combines with J gene TRBJ2-1; D gene uncertain. This CDR3 has 15 residues. Trimming took off 3 bases at V and 0 bases at J, with 9 bases between the two ends. The germline V gene encodes CDR1 SGHAT and CDR2 FQNNGV. The CDR3 sequence: CASSLDLSSYNEQFF. In DNA, the CDR3 is TGTGCCAGCAGCTTGGACCTGAGCTCCTACAATGAGCAGTTCTTC.

This chain joins TRBV18 and TRBJ2-2, with 8 bases aligning to TRBD2. Germline V lookup: CDR1 KGHSH, CDR2 LQKENI. Germline trimming cut 5 bases from V and 5 bases from J; bases unmatched to any gene: 10. The CDR3 contains 16 residues. The CDR3 protein is CASSSTWTSQTGELFF. The CDR3, as DNA: TGTGCCAGCTCATCGACTTGGACTAGCCAAACCGGGGAGCTGTTTTTT.

In the case of this clone: Other nucleotide sequences in the sample specify the same CDR3. This chain uses TRBV29-1 with TRBJ2-2, with D possibly TRBD1 on 6 matching bases. Germline values: CDR1 SQVTM, CDR2 ANQGSEA. V was pared by 6 bases and J by 2 bases, with 10 bases between. The CDR3 length is 13 residues. The CDR3 loop reads CSVRTENTGELFF. In DNA form, the CDR3 reads TGCAGCGTCCGGACAGAAAACACCGGGGAGCTGTTTTTT.

This rearrangement joins TRBV29-1 to TRBJ2-5, with D possibly being TRBD2 (6 bases). The V end was cut by 8 bases, the J end by 9 bases, with 22 bases between. CDR3 length: 13 amino acids. CDR1 is SQVTM and CDR2 is ANQGSEA in the germline V gene. The CDR3 is CSYDASDTLAQYF. CDR3 coding DNA: TGCAGCTACGATGCTAGCGATACCCTGGCCCAGTACTTC.

The chain couples TRBV9 to TRBJ2-7; TRBD1 agrees at 10 bases. The CDR3 has 15 residues. Germline loops: CDR1 SGDLS, CDR2 YYNGEE. The junction had 5 bases not matched to a gene; V was cut back by 3 bases and J by 2 bases. CDR3 protein: CASSGAGTGAYEQYF. CDR3 DNA: TGTGCCAGCAGCGGCGCCGGGACAGGGGCCTACGAGCAGTACTTC.

The rearrangement uses TRBV11-2 and TRBJ2-1; 9 nucleotides agree with TRBD1. Trimming took 3 bases from V and 4 from J; bases not matched to a gene: 16. CDR1 SGHAT and CDR2 FQNNGV come from the germline V gene. This CDR3 spans 19 amino acids. The CDR3 spells CASSFPTGGLRGSYNEQFF. In nucleotides, the CDR3 is TGTGCCAGCAGCTTTCCGACAGGGGGACTCCGGGGCTCTTACAATGAGCAGTTCTTC. Looking up the rest from reference TRBV11-2 and TRBJ2-1 gives the full variable domain: EAGVAQSPRYKIIEKRQSVAFWCNPISGHATLYWYQQILGQGPKLLIQFQNNGVVDDSQLPKDRFSAERLKGVDSTLKIQPAKLEDSAVYLCASSFPTGGLRGSYNEQFFGPGTRLTVL.